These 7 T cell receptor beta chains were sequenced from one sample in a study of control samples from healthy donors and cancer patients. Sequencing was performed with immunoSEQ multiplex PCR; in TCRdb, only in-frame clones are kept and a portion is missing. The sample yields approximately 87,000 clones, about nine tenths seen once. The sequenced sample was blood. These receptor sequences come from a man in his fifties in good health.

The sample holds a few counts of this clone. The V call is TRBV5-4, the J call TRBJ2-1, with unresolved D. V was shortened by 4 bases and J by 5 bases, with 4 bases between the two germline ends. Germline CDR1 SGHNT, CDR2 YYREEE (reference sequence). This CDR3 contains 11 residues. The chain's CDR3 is CASSRNNEQFF. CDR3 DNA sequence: TGTGCCAGCAGCCGGAACAATGAGCAGTTCTTC.

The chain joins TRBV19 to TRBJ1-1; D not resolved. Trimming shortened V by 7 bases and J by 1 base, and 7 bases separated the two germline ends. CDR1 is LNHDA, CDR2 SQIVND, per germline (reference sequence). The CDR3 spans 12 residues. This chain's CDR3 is CASIFENTEAFF. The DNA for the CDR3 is TGTGCCAGTATTTTCGAGAACACTGAAGCTTTCTTT.

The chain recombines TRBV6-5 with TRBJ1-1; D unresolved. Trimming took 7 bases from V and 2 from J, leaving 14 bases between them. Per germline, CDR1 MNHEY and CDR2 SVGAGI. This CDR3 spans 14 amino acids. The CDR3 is CASTRRGVNTEAFF. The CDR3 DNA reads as TGTGCCAGCACCCGGCGGGGAGTAAACACTGAAGCTTTCTTT.

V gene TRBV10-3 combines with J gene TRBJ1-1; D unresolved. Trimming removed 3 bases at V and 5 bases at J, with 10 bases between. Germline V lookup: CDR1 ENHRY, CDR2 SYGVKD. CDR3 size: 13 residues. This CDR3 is CAISEPEATEAFF. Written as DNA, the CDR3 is TGTGCCATCAGTGAACCCGAGGCTACTGAAGCTTTCTTT.

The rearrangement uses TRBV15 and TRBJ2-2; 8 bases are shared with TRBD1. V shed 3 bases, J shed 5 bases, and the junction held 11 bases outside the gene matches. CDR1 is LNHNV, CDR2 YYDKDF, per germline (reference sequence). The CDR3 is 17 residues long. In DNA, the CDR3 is TGTGCCACCAGCAGGACGGCCGGGACAGGTTTTACCGGGGAGCTGTTTTTT. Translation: CATSRTAGTGFTGELFF.

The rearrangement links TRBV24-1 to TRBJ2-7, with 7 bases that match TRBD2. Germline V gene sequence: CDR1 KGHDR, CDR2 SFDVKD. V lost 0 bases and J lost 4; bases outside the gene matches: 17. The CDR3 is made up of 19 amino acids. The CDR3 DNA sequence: TGTGCCACCAGTGATTTGGCCCTAGCGGTTGGGTCCCATGGTTACGAGCAGTACTTC. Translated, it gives CATSDLALAVGSHGYEQYF.

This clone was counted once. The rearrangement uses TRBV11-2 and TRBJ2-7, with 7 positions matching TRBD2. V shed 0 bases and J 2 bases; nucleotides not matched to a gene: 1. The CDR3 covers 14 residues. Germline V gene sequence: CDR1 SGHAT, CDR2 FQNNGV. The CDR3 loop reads CASSLDRGAYEQYF. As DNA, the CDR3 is TGTGCCAGCAGCTTAGATCGGGGGGCCTACGAGCAGTACTTC.